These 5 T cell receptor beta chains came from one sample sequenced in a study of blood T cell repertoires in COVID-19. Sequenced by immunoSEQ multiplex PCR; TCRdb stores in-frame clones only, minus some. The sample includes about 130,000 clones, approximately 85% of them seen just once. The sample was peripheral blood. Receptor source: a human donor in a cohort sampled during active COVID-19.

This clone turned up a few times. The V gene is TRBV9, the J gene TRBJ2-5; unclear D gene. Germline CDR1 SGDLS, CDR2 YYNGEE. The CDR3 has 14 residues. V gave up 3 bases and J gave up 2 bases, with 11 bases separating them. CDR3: CASSAPSVQETQYF. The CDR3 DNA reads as TGTGCCAGCAGCGCCCCCTCGGTGCAAGAGACCCAGTACTTC.

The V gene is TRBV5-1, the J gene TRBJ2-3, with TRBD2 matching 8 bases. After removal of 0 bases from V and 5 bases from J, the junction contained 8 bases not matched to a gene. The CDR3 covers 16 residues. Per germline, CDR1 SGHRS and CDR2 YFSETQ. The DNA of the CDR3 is TGCGCCAGCAGCTTGGAGGCGGGGGGCCGGATAGATACGCAGTATTTT. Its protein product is CASSLEAGGRIDTQYF.

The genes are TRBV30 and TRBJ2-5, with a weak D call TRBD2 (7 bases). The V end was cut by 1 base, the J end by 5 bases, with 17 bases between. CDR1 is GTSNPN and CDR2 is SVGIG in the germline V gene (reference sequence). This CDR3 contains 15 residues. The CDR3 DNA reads TGTGCCTGGAGTGACGGGGGGCCGGGCGAGGAGACCCAGTACTTC. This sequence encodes CAWSDGGPGEETQYF.

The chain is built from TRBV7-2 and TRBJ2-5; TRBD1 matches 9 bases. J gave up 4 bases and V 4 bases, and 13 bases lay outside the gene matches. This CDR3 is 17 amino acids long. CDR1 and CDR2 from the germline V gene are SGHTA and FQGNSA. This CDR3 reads CASSSGVGQGRGETQYF. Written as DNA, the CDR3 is TGTGCCAGCAGCTCCGGGGTTGGACAGGGGAGGGGAGAGACCCAGTACTTC.

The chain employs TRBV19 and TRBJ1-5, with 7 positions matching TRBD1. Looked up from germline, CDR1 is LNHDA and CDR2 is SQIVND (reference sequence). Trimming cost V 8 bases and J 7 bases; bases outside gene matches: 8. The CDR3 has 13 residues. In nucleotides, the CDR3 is TGTGCCAGTGGTGAGGGGGCGAGACAGCCCCAGCATTTT. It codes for CASGEGARQPQHF.